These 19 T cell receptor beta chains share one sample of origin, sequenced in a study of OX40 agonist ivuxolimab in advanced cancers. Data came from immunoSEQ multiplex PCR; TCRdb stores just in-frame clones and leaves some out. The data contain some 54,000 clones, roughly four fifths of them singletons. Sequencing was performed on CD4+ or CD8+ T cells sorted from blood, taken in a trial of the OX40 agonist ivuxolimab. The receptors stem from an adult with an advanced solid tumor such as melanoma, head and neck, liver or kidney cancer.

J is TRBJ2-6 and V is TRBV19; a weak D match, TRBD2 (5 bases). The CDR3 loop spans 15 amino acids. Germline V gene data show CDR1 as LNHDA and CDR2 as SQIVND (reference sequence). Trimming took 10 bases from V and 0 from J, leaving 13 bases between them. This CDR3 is CATSPGISGANVLTF. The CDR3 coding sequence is TGTGCCACTTCACCGGGGATCTCTGGGGCCAACGTCCTGACTTTC.

CDR3 sequence reads: CASRADSYQETQYF. Written as DNA, the CDR3 is TGCGCCAGCAGGGCGGACAGTTACCAAGAGACCCAGTACTTC. This rearrangement joins TRBV5-1 to TRBJ2-5, with a weak D call TRBD1 (6 bases). Germline V CDR1 and CDR2: SGHRS, YFSETQ. The CDR3 sequence is 14 residues long. V lost 5 bases to trimming and J lost 0 bases, with 11 bases between them.

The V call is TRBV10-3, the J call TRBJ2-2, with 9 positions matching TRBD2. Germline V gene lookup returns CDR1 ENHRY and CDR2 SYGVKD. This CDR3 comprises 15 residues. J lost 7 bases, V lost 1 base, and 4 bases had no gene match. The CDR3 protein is CAISELAGEHGELFF. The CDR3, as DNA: TGTGCCATCAGTGAGTTAGCGGGAGAGCACGGGGAGCTGTTTTTT.

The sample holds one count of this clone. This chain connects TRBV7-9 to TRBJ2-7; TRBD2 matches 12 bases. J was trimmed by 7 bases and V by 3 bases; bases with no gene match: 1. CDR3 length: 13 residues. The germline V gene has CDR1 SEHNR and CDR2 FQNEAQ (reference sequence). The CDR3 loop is CASSFGLAGEQYF. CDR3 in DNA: TGTGCCAGCAGCTTTGGACTAGCGGGAGAGCAGTACTTC.

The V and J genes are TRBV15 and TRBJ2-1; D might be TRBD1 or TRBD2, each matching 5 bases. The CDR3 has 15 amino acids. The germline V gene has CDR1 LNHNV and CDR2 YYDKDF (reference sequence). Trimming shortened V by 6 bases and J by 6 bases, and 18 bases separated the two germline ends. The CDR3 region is CATRSSPSGPNEQFF. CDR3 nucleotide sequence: TGTGCCACCAGGTCGTCACCCTCGGGGCCCAATGAGCAGTTCTTC.

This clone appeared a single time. The CDR3 loop reads CASSGTHTGGSGNTIYF. For the CDR3, the DNA is TGTGCCAGCAGCGGAACCCACACAGGGGGCTCTGGAAACACCATATATTTT. The V and J genes are TRBV9 and TRBJ1-3, with TRBD1 matching 8 bases. V lost 3 bases, J lost 0 bases, and 8 bases stayed unmatched. Germline V gives CDR1 SGDLS, CDR2 YYNGEE. The CDR3 has 17 amino acids.

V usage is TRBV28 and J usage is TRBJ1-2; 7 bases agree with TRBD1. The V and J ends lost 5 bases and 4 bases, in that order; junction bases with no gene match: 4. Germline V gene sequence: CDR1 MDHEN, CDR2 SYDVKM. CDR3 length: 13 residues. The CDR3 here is CASSPTGFYGYTF. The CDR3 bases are TGTGCCAGCAGTCCGACAGGGTTCTATGGCTACACCTTC.

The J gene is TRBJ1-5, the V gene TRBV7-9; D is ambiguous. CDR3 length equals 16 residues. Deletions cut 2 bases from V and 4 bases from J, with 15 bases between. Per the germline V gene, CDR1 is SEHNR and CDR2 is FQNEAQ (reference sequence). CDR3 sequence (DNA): TGTGCCAGCAGCTTATGGGGTCGAGAGGGAAATCAGCCCCAGCATTTT. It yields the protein CASSLWGREGNQPQHF.

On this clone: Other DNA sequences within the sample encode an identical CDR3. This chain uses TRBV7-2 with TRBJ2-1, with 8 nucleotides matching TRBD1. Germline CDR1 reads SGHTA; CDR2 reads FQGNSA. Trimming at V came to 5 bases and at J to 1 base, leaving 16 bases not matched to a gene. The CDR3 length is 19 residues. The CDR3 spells CASSQTGQAKVLSYNEQFF. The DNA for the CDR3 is TGTGCCAGCAGCCAAACGGGACAGGCCAAAGTCCTATCCTACAATGAGCAGTTCTTC.

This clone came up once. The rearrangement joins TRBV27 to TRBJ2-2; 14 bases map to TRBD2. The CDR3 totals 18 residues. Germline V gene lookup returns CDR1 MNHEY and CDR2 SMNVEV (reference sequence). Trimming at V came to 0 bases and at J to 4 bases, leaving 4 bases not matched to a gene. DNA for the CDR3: TGTGCCAGCAGTTTATCGGGACTAGCGGGAGAAAGCACCGGGGAGCTGTTTTTT. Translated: CASSLSGLAGESTGELFF.

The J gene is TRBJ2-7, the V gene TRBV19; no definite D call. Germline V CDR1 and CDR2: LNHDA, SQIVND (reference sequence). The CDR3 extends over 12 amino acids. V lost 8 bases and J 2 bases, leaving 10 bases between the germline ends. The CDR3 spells CASGPTTYEQYF. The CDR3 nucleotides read TGTGCCAGTGGTCCAACTACCTACGAGCAGTACTTC.

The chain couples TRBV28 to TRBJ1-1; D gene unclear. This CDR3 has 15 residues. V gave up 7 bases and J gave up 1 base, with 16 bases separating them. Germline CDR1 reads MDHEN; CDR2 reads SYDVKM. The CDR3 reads CASISLAGRNTEAFF. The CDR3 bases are TGTGCCAGCATTTCTCTCGCGGGCAGGAACACTGAAGCTTTCTTT.

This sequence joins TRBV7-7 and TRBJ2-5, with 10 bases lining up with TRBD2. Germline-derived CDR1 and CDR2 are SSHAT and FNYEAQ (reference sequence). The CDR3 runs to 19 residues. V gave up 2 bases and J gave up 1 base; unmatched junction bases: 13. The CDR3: CASSLRLSATSGIQETQYF. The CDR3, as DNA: TGTGCCAGCAGCTTACGTCTAAGCGCCACTAGCGGGATCCAAGAGACCCAGTACTTC.

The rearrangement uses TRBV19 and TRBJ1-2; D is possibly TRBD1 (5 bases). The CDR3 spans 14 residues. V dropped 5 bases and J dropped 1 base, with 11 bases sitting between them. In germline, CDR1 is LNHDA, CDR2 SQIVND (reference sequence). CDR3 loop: CASSHDSYNYGYTF. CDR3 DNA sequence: TGTGCCAGTAGTCACGACAGCTATAACTATGGCTACACCTTC.

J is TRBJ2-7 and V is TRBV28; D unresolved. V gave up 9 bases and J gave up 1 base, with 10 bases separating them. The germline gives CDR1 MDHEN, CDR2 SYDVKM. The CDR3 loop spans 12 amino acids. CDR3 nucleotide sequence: TGTGCCAGTTGGGGAACGTCCTACGAGCAGTACTTC. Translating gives CASWGTSYEQYF.

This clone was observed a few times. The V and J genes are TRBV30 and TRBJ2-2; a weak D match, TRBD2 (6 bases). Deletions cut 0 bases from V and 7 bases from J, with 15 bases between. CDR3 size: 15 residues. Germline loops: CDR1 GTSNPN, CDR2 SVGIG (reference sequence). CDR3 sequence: CAWSVGDSVYGELFF. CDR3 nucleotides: TGTGCCTGGAGTGTAGGGGACTCAGTATACGGGGAGCTGTTTTTT.

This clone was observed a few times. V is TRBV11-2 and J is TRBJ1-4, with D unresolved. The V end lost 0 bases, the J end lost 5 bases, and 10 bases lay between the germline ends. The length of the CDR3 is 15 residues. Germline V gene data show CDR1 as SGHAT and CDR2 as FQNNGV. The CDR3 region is CASSLDGQGNEKLFF. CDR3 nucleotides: TGTGCCAGCAGCTTAGACGGTCAAGGGAATGAAAAACTGTTTTTT.

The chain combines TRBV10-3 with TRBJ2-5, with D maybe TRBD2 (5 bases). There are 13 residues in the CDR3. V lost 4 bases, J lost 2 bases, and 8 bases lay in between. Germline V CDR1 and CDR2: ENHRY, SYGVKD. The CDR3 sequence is CAISGETQETQYF. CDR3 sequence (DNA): TGTGCCATCAGTGGGGAGACTCAAGAGACCCAGTACTTC.

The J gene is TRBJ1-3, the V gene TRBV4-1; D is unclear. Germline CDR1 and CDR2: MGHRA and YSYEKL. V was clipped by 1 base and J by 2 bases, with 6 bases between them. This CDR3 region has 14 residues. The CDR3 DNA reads TGCGCCAGCAGCCAAGGGGGAACTGGAAACACCATATATTTT. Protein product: CASSQGGTGNTIYF.